The source of this T cell receptor (beta chain) is a study of post-analysis software for immune sequencing data. The study, taken as a whole, reports: Samples prepared in the same batch strongly co-clustered by F measure. Patients showed TRBV5-6, TRBV5-1 and TRBV20-1 among five TRBV segments more frequent than in controls.

The V and J ends lost 0 bases and 3 bases respectively, with 11 bases between them. The CDR3 is made up of 15 amino acids. Germline CDR1 reads MNHEY; CDR2 reads SVGAGI. Carried by the TCR beta cDNA libraries were unique molecular identifiers. Via MiXCR, TCRdb re-called the PCR reads, giving one row per CDR3 protein. The sample lists hundreds of thousands of distinct CDR3 sequences; approximately 45% were seen once. This clonotype was seen more than once but under ten times. The antigen is unknown. This chain connects TRBV6-5 to TRBJ1-1; weak D call: TRBD1 (6 bases). The TCR originated in a girl between 10 and 17 years old with multiple sclerosis. The sequencing sample was made of blood. The CDR3 loop reads CASSYSNRGDTEAFF. DNA for the CDR3: TGTGCCAGCAGTTACTCGAATAGGGGGGACACTGAAGCTTTCTTT.